The clone carrying this T cell receptor beta chain has a handful of counts. In the authors' methods: Reference gene primer amplification gave nucleated cell count estimates. Method: immunoSEQ multiplex PCR; TCRdb's copy keeps in-frame clones and lacks some. V and J calls and clone size come straight from that table; D and trimming were deduced from the DNA. The table lists about 110,000 clones, approximately 80% of them singletons. This sample stems from a study of blood T cell repertoires in COVID-19. Across the study: Samples representing acute and convalescent COVID-19 were sourced from the United States, Italy and Spain. Sample material is recorded as cDNA or gDNA derived from T cells, B-cell-depleted T cells, or PBMCs.

The CDR3 is made up of 14 amino acids. V lost 7 bases to trimming and J lost 8 bases; unmatched junction nucleotides: 7. Germline assignment: CDR1 SGDLS and CDR2 YYNGEE. The receptor was derived from a woman of 80 years or more with active or convalescent COVID-19. Sequencing was performed on peripheral blood. V is TRBV9 and J is TRBJ2-1, with 12 bases identical to TRBD2. The CDR3 DNA is TGTGCCAGCTCACTAGCGGGAGGCAGGGATGAGCAGTTCTTC. It is translated as CASSLAGGRDEQFF.